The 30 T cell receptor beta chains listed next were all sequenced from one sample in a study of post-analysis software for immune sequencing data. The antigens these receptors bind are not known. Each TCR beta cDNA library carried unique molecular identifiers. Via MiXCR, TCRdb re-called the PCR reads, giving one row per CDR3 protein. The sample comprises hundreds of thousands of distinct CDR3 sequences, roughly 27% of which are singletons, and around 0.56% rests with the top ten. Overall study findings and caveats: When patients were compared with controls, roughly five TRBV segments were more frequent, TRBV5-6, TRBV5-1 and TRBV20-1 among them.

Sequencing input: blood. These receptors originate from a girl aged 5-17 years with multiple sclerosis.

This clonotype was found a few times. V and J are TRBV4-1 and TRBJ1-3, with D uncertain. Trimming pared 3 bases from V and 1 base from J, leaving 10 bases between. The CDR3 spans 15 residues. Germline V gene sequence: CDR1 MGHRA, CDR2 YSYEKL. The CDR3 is CASSQFGDSGNTIYF. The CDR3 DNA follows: TGCGCCAGCAGCCAGTTTGGAGATTCTGGAAACACCATATATTTT.

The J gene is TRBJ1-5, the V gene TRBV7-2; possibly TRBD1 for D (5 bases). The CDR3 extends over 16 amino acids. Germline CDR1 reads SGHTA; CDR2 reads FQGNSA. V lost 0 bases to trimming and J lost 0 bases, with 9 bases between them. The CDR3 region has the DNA TGTGCCAGCAGCTTAGCAGGGGCCCTTAGCAATCAGCCCCAGCATTTT. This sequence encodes CASSLAGALSNQPQHF.

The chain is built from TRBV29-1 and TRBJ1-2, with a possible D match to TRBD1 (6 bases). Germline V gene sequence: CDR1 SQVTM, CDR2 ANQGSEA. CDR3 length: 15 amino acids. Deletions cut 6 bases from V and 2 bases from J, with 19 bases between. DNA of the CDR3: TGCAGCGTCTTCCTGAGGGGGGATTTGAACTATGGCTACACCTTC. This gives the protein CSVFLRGDLNYGYTF. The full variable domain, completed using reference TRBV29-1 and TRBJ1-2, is SAVISQKPSRDICQRGTSLTIQCQVDSQVTMMFWYRQQPGQSLTLIATANQGSEATYESGFVIDKFPISRPNLTFSTLTVSNMSPEDSSIYLCSVFLRGDLNYGYTFGSGTRLTVV.

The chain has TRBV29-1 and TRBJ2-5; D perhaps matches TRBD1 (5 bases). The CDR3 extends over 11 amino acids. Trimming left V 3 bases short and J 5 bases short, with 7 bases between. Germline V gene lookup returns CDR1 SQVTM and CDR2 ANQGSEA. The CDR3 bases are TGCAGCGTTGATAAGGGGGAGACCCAGTACTTC. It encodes CSVDKGETQYF.

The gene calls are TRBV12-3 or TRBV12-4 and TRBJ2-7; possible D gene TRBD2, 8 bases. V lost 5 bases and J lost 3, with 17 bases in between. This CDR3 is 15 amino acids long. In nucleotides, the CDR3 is TGTGCCAGCAGTCCGGGAGGGGGCCAGGGCTACGAGCAGTACTTC. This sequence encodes CASSPGGGQGYEQYF.

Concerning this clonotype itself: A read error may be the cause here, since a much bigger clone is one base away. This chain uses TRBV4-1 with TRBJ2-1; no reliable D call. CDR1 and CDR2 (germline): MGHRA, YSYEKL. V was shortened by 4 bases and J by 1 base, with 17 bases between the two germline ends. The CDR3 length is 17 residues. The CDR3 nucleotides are TGCGCCAGCAGCCTCATCGACGAGACACGATCCTACAATGAGCAGTTCTTC. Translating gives CASSLIDETRSYNEQFF.

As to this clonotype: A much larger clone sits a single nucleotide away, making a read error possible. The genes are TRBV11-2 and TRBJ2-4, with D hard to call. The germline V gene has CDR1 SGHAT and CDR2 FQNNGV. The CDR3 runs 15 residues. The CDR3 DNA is TGTGTCAGCAGCTTTTTGGCCGATTCCAAAAACATTCAGTACTTC. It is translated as CVSSFLADSKNIQYF. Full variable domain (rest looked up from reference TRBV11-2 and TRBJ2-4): EAGVAQSPRYKIIEKRQSVAFWCNPISGHATLYWYQQILGQGPKLLIQFQNNGVVDDSQLPKDRFSAERLKGVDSTLKIQPAKLEDSAVYLCVSSFLADSKNIQYFGAGTRLSVL.

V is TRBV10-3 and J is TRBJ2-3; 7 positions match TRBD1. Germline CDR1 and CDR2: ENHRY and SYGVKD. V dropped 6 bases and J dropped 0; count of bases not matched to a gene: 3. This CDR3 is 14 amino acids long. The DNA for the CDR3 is TGTGCCATCAGCGGGACAGATAGCACAGATACGCAGTATTTT. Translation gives CAISGTDSTDTQYF.

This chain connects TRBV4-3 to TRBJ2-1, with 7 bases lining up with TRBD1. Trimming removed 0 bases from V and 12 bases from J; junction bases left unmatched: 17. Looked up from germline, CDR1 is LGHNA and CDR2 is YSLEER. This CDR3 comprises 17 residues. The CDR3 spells CASSQDPDRALLNVQFF. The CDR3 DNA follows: TGCGCCAGCAGCCAAGACCCCGACAGGGCGCTTTTAAACGTGCAGTTCTTC.

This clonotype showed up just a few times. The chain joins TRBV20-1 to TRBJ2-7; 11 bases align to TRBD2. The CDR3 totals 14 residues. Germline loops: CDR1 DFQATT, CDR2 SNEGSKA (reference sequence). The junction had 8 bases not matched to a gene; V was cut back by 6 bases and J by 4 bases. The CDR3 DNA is TGCAGTGCCGGAGAACTAGCGGGAGTATACGAGCAGTACTTC. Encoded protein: CSAGELAGVYEQYF.

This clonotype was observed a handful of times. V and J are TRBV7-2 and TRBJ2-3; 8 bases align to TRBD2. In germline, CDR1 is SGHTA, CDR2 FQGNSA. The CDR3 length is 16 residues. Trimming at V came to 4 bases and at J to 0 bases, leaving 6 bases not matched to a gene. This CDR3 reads CASSSLAGISTDTQYF. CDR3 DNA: TGTGCCAGCAGCTCTTTAGCGGGGATCAGCACAGATACGCAGTATTTT.

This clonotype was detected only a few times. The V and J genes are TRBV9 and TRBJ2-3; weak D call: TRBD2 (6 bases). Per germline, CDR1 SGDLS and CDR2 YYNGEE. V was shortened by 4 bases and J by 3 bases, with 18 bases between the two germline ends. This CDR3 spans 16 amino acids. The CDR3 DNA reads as TGTGCCAGCAGCCGAGGCCGGGGCGGGATGACAGATACGCAGTATTTT. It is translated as CASSRGRGGMTDTQYF.

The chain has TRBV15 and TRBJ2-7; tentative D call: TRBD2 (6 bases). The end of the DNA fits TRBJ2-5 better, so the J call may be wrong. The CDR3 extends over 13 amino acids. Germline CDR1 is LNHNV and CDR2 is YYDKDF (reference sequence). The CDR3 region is CATSTGGEETQYF. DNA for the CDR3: TGTGCCACCAGCACAGGAGGGGAGGAGACCCAGTACTTC.

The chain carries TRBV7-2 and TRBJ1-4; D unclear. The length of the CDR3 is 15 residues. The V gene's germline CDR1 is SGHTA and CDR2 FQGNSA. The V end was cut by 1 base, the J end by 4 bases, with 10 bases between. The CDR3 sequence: CASSLDGAGNEKLFF. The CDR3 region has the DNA TGTGCCAGCAGCTTAGATGGAGCGGGTAATGAAAAACTGTTTTTT.

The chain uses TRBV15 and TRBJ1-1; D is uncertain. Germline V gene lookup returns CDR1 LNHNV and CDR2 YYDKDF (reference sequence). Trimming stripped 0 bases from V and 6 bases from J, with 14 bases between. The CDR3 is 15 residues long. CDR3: CATSRDPGSGAEAFF. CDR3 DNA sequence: TGTGCCACCAGCAGAGATCCGGGTTCGGGCGCTGAAGCTTTCTTT.

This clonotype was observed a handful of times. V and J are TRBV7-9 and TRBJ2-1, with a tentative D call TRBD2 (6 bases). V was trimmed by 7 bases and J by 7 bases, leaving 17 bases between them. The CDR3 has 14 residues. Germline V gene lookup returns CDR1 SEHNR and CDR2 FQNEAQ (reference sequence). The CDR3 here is CASTGTPGWNEQFF. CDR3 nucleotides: TGTGCCAGCACCGGGACTCCAGGGTGGAATGAGCAGTTCTTC.

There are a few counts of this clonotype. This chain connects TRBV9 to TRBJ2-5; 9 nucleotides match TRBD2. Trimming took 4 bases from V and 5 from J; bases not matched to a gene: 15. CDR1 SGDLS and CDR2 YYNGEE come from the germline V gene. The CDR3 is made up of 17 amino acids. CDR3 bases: TGTGCCAGCAGCCTGGACGCGGCGGGGGGGTTGTTGGAGACCCAGTACTTC. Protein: CASSLDAAGGLLETQYF.

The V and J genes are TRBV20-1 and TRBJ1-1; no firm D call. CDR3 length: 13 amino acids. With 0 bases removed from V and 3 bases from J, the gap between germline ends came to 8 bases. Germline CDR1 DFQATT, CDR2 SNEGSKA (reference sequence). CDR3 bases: TGCAGTGCTAGAGACATGACCGACACTGAAGCTTTCTTT. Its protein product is CSARDMTDTEAFF.

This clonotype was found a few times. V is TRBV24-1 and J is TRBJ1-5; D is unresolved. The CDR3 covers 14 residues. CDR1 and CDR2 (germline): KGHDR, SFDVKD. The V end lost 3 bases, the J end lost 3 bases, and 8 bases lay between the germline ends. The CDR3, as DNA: TGTGCCACCAGTGATGCCGGGAACAATCAGCCCCAGCATTTT. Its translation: CATSDAGNNQPQHF.

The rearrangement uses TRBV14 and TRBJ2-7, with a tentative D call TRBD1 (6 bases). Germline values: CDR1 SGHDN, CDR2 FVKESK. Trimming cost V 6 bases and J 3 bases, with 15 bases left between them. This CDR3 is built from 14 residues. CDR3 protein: CASRRTAASYEQYF. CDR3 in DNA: TGTGCCAGCAGACGGACAGCGGCTAGCTACGAGCAGTACTTC.

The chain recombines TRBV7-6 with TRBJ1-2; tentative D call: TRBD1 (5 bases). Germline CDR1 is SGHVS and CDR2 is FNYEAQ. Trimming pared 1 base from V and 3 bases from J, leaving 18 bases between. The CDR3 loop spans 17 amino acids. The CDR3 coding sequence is TGTGCCAGCAGCTTAGACGGTGGGGGATTGGGTGACTATGGCTACACCTTC. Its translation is CASSLDGGGLGDYGYTF.

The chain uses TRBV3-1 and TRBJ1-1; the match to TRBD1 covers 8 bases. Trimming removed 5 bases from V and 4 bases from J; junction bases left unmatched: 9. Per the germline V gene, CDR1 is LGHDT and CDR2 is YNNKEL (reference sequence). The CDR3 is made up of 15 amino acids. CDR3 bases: TGTGCCAGCAGCGGGGGGGACAGGAAGGGCACTGAAGCTTTCTTT. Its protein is CASSGGDRKGTEAFF.

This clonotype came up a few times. As DNA, the CDR3 is TGTGCCAGCAGCTTCAGGATCAATGAGCAGTTCTTC. This encodes CASSFRINEQFF. The rearrangement links TRBV7-2 to TRBJ2-1; D is ambiguous. Germline assignment: CDR1 SGHTA and CDR2 FQGNSA. This CDR3 region has 12 residues. V lost 3 bases and J lost 6, with 6 bases in between.

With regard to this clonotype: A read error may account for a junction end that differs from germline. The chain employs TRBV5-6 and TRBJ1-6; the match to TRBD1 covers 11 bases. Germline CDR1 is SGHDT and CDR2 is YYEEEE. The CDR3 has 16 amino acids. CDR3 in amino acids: CASSTGTGGGWSPHHF. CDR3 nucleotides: TGTGCCAGCAGCACCGGGACAGGGGGTGGTTGGTCACCCCACCACTTT.

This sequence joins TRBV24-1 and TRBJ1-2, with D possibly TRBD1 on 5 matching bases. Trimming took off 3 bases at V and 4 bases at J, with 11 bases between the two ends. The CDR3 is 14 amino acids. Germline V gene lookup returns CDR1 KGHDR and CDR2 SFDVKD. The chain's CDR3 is CATSDRGHVYGYTF. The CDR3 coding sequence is TGTGCCACCAGTGATCGCGGACATGTCTATGGCTACACCTTC.

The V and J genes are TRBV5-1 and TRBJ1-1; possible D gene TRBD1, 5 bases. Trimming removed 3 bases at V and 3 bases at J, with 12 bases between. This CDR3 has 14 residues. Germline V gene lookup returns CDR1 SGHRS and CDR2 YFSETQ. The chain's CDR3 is CASSCGARDTEAFF. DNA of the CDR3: TGCGCCAGCAGCTGCGGGGCCCGGGACACTGAAGCTTTCTTT.

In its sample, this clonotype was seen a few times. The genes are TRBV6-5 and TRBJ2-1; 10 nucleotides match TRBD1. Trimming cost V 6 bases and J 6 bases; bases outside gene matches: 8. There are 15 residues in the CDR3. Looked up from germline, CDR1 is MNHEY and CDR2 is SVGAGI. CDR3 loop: CASRGSGQGTNEQFF. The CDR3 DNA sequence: TGTGCCAGCAGGGGATCGGGACAGGGGACCAATGAGCAGTTCTTC.

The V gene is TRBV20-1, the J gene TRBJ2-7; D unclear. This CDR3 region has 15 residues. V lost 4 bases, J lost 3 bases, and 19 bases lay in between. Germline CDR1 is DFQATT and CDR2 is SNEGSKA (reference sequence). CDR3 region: CSATLRFSPNYEQYF. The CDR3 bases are TGCAGTGCTACCCTTAGATTCTCCCCCAACTACGAGCAGTACTTC.

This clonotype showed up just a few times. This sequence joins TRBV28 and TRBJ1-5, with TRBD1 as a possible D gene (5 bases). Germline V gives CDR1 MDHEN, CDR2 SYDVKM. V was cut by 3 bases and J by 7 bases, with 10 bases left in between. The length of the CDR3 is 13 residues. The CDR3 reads CASSFRGEQPQHF. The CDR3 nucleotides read TGTGCCAGCAGTTTTAGGGGCGAACAGCCCCAGCATTTT.

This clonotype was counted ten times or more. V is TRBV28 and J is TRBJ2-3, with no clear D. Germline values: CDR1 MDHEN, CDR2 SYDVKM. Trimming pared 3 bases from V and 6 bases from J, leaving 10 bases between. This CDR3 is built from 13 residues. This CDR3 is CASSFSNGDTQYF. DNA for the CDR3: TGTGCCAGCAGTTTTAGTAACGGTGATACGCAGTATTTT.